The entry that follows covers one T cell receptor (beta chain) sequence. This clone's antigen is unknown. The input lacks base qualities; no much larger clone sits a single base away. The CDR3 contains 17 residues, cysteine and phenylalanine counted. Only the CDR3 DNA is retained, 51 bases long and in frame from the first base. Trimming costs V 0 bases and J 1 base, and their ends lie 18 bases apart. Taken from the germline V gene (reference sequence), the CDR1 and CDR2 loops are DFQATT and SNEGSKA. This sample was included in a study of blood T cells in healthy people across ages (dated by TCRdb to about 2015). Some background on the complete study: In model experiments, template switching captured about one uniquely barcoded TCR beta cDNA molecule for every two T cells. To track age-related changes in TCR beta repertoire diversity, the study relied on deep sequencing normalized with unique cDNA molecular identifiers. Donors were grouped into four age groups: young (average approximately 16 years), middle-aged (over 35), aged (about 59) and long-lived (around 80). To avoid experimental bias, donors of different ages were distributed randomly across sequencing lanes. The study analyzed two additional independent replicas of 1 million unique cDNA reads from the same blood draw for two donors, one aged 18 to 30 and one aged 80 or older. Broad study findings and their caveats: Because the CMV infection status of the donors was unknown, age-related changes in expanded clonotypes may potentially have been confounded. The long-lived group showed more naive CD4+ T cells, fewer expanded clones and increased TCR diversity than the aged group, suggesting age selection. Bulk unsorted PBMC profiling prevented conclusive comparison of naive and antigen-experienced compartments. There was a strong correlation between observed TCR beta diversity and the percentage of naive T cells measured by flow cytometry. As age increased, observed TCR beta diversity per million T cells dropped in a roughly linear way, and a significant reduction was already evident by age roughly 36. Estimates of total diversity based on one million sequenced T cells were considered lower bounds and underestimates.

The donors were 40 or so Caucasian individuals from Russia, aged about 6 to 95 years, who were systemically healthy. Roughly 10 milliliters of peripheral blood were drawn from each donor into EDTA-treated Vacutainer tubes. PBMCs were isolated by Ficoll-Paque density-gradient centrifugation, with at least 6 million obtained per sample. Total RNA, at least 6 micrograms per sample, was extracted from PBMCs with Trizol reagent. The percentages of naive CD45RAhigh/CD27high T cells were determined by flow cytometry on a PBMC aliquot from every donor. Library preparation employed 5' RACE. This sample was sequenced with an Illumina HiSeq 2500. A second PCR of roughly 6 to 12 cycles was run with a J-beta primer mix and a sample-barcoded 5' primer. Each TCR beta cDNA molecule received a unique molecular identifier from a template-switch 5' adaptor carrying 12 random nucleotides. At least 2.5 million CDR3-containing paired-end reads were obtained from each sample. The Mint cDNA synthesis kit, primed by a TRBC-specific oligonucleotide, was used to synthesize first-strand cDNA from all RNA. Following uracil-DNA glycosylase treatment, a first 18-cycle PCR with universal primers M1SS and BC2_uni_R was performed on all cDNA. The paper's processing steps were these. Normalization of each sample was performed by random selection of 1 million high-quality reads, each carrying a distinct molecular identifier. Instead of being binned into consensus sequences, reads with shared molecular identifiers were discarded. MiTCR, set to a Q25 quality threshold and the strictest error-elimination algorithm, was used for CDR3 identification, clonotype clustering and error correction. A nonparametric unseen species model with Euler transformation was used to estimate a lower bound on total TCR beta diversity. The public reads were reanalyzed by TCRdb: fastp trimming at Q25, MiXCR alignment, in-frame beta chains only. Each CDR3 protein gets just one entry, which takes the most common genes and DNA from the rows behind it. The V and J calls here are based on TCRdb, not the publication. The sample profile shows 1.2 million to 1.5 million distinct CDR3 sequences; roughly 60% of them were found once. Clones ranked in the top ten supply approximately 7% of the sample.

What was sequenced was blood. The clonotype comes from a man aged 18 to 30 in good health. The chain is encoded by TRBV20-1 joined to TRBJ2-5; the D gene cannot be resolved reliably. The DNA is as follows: TGCAGTGCTAGAGATAAGGTCGGTCGAAGTACCCAAGAGACCCAGTACTTC. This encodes CSARDKVGRSTQETQYF.